This TCR beta chain was profiled in a study of CD4 T cell repertoires in COVID-19. Study-wide background: Relabeled CFSE-low cells, IL-2-expanded for 9 to 10 days, met spikes from other coronaviruses.

These memory T cells were uncultured and sequenced directly after ex vivo isolation. Study-level results: In SARS-CoV and/or HKU1 spike cultures, between roughly 6 and 25% of SARS-CoV-2 clonotypes reappeared.

Libraries were prepared by immunoSEQ multiplex PCR; TCRdb keeps only in-frame clonotypes and omits some of them. The sample shows 20,000 to 25,000 clones, around 87% of them seen only once. As for this clone: Antigen specificity is unknown.

The germline gives CDR1 SGHTA, CDR2 FQGNSA. The CDR3 contains 14 residues. The junction had 6 bases not matched to a gene; V was cut back by 0 bases and J by 8 bases. The material was central memory CD4+ T cells from blood, obtained before the COVID-19 pandemic. The TCR sequence derives from a human donor who had COVID-19. This chain connects TRBV7-2 to TRBJ1-2, with TRBD1 matching 7 bases. The CDR3 reads CASSLAGTVGGYTF. The CDR3 DNA reads TGTGCCAGCAGCTTAGCCGGGACAGTAGGCGGCTACACCTTC. The full variable domain, with the rest looked up from reference TRBV7-2 and TRBJ1-2, is GAGVSQSPSNKVTEKGKDVELRCDPISGHTALYWYRQSLGQGLEFLIYFQGNSAPDKSGLPSDRFSAERTGGSVSTLTIQRTQQEDSAVYLCASSLAGTVGGYTFGSGTRLTVV.